The sequence of this T cell receptor (beta chain) was determined in a study of blood T cell repertoires in COVID-19. Germline loops: CDR1 LNHDA, CDR2 SQIVND (reference sequence). V shed 2 bases, J shed 2 bases, and the junction held 2 bases outside the gene matches. This CDR3 has 15 amino acids. A few counts support this clone. Repertoires were generated with immunoSEQ multiplex PCR, while TCRdb's copy carries only in-frame clones and drops some. This table holds some 130,000 clones, roughly 76% found once. Sequencing was done on a sample of peripheral blood. This chain joins TRBV19 and TRBJ1-4; 7 bases are a match to TRBD1. This TCR was sampled from a man older than 75 with acute or convalescent COVID-19. CDR3 sequence: CASSIQGQTNEKLFF. The CDR3, as DNA: TGTGCCAGTAGTATACAGGGACAGACTAATGAAAAACTGTTTTTT.